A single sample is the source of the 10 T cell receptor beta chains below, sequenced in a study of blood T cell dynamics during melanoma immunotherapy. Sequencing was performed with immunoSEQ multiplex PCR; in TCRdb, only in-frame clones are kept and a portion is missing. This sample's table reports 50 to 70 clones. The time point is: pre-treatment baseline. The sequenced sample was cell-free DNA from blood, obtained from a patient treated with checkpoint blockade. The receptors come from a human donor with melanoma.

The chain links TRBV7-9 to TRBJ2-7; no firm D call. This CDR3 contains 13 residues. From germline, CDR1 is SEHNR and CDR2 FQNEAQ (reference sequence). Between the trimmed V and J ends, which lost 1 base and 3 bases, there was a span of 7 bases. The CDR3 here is CASSLDPDYEQYF. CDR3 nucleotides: TGTGCCAGCAGCTTAGACCCGGACTACGAGCAGTACTTC. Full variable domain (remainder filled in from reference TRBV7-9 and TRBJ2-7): DTGVSQNPRHKITKRGQNVTFRCDPISEHNRLYWYRQTLGQGPEFLTYFQNEAQLEKSRLLSDRFSAERPKGSFSTLEIQRTEQGDSAMYLCASSLDPDYEQYFGPGTRLTVT.

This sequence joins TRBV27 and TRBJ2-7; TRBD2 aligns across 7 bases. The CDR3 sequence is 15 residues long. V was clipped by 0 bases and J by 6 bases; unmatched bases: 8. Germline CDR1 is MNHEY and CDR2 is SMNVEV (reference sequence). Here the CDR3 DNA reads TGTGCCAGCAGTTTATCCCGAGTCCCGGGGGGCGAGCAGTACTTC. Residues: CASSLSRVPGGEQYF.

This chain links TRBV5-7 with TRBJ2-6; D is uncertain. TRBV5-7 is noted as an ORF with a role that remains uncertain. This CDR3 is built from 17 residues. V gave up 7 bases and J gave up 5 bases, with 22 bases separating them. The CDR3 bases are TGTGCCAGCGGCACCTGTCGCGTACAAAGTCGGGCCAACGTCCTGACTTTC. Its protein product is CASGTCRVQSRANVLTF.

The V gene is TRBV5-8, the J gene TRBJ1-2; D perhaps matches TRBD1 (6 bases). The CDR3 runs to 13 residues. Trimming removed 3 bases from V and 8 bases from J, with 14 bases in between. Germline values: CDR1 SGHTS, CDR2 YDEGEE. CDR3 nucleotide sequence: TGTGCCAGCAGCTCTCGACAGGCCTGGGGCTACACCTTC. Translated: CASSSRQAWGYTF.

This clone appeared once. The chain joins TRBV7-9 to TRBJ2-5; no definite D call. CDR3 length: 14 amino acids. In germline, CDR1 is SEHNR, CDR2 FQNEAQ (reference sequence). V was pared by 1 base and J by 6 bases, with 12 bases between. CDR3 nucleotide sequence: TGTGCCAGCAGCTTAGATCCTAGTACGAAGACCCAGTACTTC. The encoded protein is CASSLDPSTKTQYF.

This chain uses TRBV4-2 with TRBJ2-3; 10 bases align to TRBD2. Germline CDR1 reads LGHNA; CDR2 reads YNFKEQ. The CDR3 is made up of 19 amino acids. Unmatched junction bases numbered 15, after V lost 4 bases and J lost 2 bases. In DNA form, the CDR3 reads TGTGCCAGCAGCCTAACCGAGGTAGCGGGAGGTCTCGACACAGATACGCAGTATTTT. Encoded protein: CASSLTEVAGGLDTDTQYF.

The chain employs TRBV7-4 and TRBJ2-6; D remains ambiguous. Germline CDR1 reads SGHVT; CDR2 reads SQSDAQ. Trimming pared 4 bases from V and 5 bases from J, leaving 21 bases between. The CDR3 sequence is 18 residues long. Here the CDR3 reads CASSSLTSSQSRANVLTF. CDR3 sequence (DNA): TGTGCCAGCAGCTCGCTCACCAGCTCACAAAGTCGGGCCAACGTCCTGACTTTC.

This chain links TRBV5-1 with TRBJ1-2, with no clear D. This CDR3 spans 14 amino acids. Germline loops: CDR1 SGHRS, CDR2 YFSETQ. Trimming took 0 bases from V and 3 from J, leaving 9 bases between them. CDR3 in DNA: TGCGCCAGCAGCTTGGGGTTCTGGTACTATGGCTACACCTTC. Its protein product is CASSLGFWYYGYTF.

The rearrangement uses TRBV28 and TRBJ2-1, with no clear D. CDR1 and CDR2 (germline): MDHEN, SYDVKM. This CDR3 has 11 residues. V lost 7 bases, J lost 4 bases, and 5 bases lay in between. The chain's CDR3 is CASKSYNEQFF. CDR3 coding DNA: TGTGCCAGCAAAAGTTACAATGAGCAGTTCTTC.

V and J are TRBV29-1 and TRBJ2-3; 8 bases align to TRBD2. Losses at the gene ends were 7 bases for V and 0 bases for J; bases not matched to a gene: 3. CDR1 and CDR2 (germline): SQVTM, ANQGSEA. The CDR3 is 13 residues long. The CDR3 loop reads CSGSGVSTDTQYF. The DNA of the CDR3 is TGCAGCGGTAGCGGGGTTAGCACAGATACGCAGTATTTT.